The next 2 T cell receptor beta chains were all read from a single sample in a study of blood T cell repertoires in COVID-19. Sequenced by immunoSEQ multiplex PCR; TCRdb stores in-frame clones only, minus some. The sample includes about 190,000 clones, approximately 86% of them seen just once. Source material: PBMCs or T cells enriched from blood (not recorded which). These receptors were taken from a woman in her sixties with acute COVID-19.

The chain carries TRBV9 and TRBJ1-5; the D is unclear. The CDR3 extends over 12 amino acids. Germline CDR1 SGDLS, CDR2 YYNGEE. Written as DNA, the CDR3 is TGTGCTAGCGGGCAGTACAATCAGCCCCAGCATTTT. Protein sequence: CASGQYNQPQHF. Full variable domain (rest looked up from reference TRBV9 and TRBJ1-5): DSGVTQTPKHLITATGQRVTLRCSPRSGDLSVYWYQQSLDQGLQFLIQYYNGEERAKGNILERFSAQQFPDLHSELNLSSLELGDSALYFCASGQYNQPQHFGDGTRLSIL.

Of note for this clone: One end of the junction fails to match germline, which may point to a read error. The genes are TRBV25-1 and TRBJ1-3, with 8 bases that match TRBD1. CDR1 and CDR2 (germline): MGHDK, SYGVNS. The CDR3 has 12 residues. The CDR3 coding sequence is TGTGCCGCGGGACAGGTGGGAAGCACCATATATTTT. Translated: CAAGQVGSTIYF.